Detailed here is one T cell receptor (beta chain). This clone occurred a few times. Which antigen it targets is not known. No base qualities exist here, and no much larger clone lies one base off it. The CDR3 has 17 amino acids, counting the end cysteine and phenylalanine. Kept here is only the CDR3 DNA, which spans 51 bases and is read in frame from base 1. As encoded in the germline V gene, CDR1 is MGHRA while CDR2 is YSYEKL. V is cut by 4 bases and J by 0 bases, and the space between the germline ends is 19 bases. The source of the sample is a study of cytomegalovirus exposure and HLA in healthy donors (dated by TCRdb to the late 2010s). With regard to the full study: An earlier analysis of some 600 of the donors reported around 280 Gb of sequence data and 117 million unique TCR beta sequences obtained from about 179 million T cells. Roughly 300 gigabases of sequencing data and around 85 million unique TCR sequences made up an early release that covered approximately 650 HLA-typed donors. The genetic ancestry cluster associated with self-reported Caucasian donors included around four fifths of the roughly 400 genotyped donors. The study aimed to test whether cataloging public T cell receptors could reveal signatures of past pathogen exposure. Using immunosequencing, the study profiled T cell repertoires from 666 subjects and related those repertoires to cytomegalovirus serostatus. A separate validation cohort of 90 to 150 different subjects was used in addition to the roughly 720-subject first cohort. To predict cytomegalovirus infection status, the study combined high-throughput TCR immunosequencing, statistical association of individual TCRs with disease status, and machine learning. In a later analysis, previously published TCR beta repertoires from more than 500 donors were re-analyzed and high-resolution HLA genotyping was added so that TCR occurrence patterns could be studied. Rather than using new phenotypic data, the later analysis identified candidate immune exposures from TCR beta sequences and from how often those sequences occurred across donors. An earlier analysis of some 500 of the donors used high-throughput TCR beta sequencing to judge whether each TCR beta V gene segment behaved as functional or pseudogenic. Alongside the repertoire data, information on donor age, sex, ethnicity and CMV serostatus was compiled. Genome-wide SNP genotypes for about 55% of the roughly 670 donors were used in a later genetic analysis, which treated that subset as a discovery cohort. All discovery cohort repertoires had been generated on a single sequencing platform. Both class I and class II loci were covered by HLA typing, at four-digit resolution. Typing coverage varied by locus: 629-630 donors for A, B, C, DRB1 and DQB1; around 560 for DQA1; about 570 for DPA1; 400 to 480 for DPB1. Five DR-DQ haplotypes were treated as single units for association and clustering because of strong linkage in the cohort. On average, around 240,000 unique TCR beta nucleotide sequences were sequenced per donor among a few hundred genotyped donors of the cohort, with roughly a sixth of those sequences being non-productive.

The library came from the immunoSEQ multiplex PCR assay. The multiplex PCR relied on a mix of 60 forward primers for TCR Vbeta segments and 13 reverse primers for TCR Jbeta segments. The CDR3 region of rearranged TCR beta genes was amplified from genomic DNA with a multiplex PCR assay. The Illumina HiSeq System was used to sequence the amplified TCR beta libraries as 87-base-pair reads. The paper's data handling went like this. A later analysis counted 75 million to 100 million unique TCR beta chains across the 550 to 700 repertoires, and some 12 million of these chains were shared by at least two donors. To remove PCR and sequencing errors, raw reads were error-corrected and collapsed into unique sequences using a nearest-neighbor algorithm that merged closely related sequences. Alignment of CDR3 sequences to IMGT reference sequences was used to assign V, D and J gene segments. For a sequence to be retained, at least a six-nucleotide match to both a V gene segment and a J gene segment was required. Rearrangements were classified as productive when the CDR3 lacked stop codons and remained in frame with V and J, and all other rearrangements were classified as non-productive. Following IMGT convention, CDR3 was defined as the stretch from the second conserved V-encoded cysteine to the conserved J-encoded phenylalanine. The earlier analysis of some 580 of the donors excluded any sequence lacking an unambiguous match to a single V gene segment. In an earlier analysis of 500 to 750 of the donors, V segments were called functional above 56.7% productive rearrangements and were called segregating when the between-donor standard deviation exceeded 5%. A statistical classification framework was built to diagnose cytomegalovirus status from the catalog of TCR beta chain sequences. A later analysis assigned V and J genes by comparing TCR nucleotide sequences with IMGT/GENE-DB human TR gene sequences. A later analysis assigned CDR3 sequences and most-parsimonious VDJ recombination scenarios with the TCRdist pipeline. In a later analysis, each TCR beta chain was defined by its CDR3 amino acid sequence together with its V-gene family, and reads lacking a unique V-gene family were excluded. A later analysis removed 550 to 700 highly shared, low-generation-probability nucleotide sequences to deal with suspected cross-contamination and a sequencing artifact. In a later analysis, a clonal expansion index for each public chain was calculated from normalized within-repertoire ranks of inferred template counts. In a later analysis, generation probabilities were computed using a VDJ recombination model fitted to out-of-frame rearrangements, and the results were checked against IGoR. A later analysis scored TCR-TCR, TCR-HLA and TCR-CMV co-occurrence with hypergeometric tests, applying a repertoire-size bias correction to TCR pairs. To estimate false discovery rates, a later analysis permuted the HLA or CMV assignments 20 times. A later analysis grouped co-occurring TCRs with DBSCAN, adding TCRdist sequence similarity when clustering within HLA-allele-positive subsets. Co-occurrence clustering excluded repertoires with fewer than 30,000 or more than 120,000 public chains, plus five with anomalous nucleotide sharing. TCRdb took this table from immuneACCESS and kept in-frame rearrangements with V and J called. Such tables lack part of the clones; where checked against another copy, unresolved V genes explain under half of the gap, and the rest is unexplained. Clone size and V and J calls were adopted from that table, with D and trimming inferred from the DNA. The sample table contains approximately 160,000 clones; only one count was recorded for roughly 71% of them. Approximately 7% of the sample belongs to the ten largest clones.

In total, about 650 healthy bone marrow donors made up the cohort. At the time of sampling, every cohort member was nominally healthy, though immune exposures that went unrecorded were likely present. The donor was CMV seropositive and was included in the group of 250 to 350 seropositive cohort members. Each donor provided a peripheral blood sample, and peripheral blood mononuclear cells were used for TCR beta sequencing. The Qiagen DNeasy Blood Extraction Kit was used to extract genomic DNA from the blood cell samples. Broad study findings and their caveats: Broadly in line with IMGT annotations, most TCR beta V segments showed up in productive rearrangements about 87% or about 30% of the time in an earlier analysis of a few hundred of the donors. A later analysis reported that several top co-occurrence clusters appeared linked to parvovirus B19, influenza, CMV and Epstein-Barr virus. According to a later analysis, most CMV-associated TCR beta chains appeared to be HLA-restricted, and the HLA associations seemed to be driven largely by CMV exposure. In a later analysis, HLA-associated TCR beta chains were found to be more clonally expanded and to have lower generation probabilities than equally common non-associated chains. This cohort had only TCR beta chains sequenced, and the lack of alpha or paired-chain data limited which features could be detected. For the cohort, immune exposure information was limited to CMV serostatus. In vitro tests confirmed that three of the cytomegalovirus-associated TCR beta chains recognize cytomegalovirus antigens. An association between a missense DCLRE1C variant and V-gene and J-gene trimming of TCR beta chains was found in a later genetic analysis and replicated in an independent cohort. Some IMGT-functional V segments, including TRBV6-2 and TRBV6-3, could not be told apart with the 87-base-pair reads, so those segments were excluded. A cluster of highly shared sequence variants was judged likely to be a technical artifact of the sequencing pipeline. When HLA alleles, especially DR and DQ, strongly co-occurred, attributing TCR associations to individual alleles was difficult. Because some donors lacked HLA typing at each locus, the association tests relied only on the typed subset. A total of 150 to 200 TCR beta chains were listed by the study as associated with cytomegalovirus. Roughly uniform sequencing depth across donors was assumed in presence/absence analyses, although this assumption may not hold. The earlier analysis of approximately 590 of the donors excluded approximately 17 rarely observed V segments, including chromosome 9 orphons, because counts were too low. The authors suggested that the approach could potentially be extended to other disease states and immunological phenotypes. According to a later analysis, TCR association rates differed among HLA loci, with DRB1 alleles showing the most associated TCRs and HLA-C alleles showing the fewest. Correlated functional status among segregating V segments might reflect linkage disequilibrium, but an unknown experimental factor could not be ruled out. A further reported finding was that TCR beta sequences accurately predicted the HLA-A and HLA-B alleles for most subjects in the first cohort. A later analysis associated 16,951 TCR beta sequences with specific HLA alleles at a false discovery rate of 0.05. Most TCR sequences were observed very rarely across donors, whereas some public TCRs were present in many individuals. The classifier was reported to diagnose cytomegalovirus status with high specificity and sensitivity in both the original cohort and the validation cohort. A later genetic analysis reported fewer N-insertions in productive TCRs among donors in an Asian-associated ancestry cluster than the roughly 650-donor mean.

This sequence was found in a male donor in good health and CMV-seropositive. The sample consisted of PBMCs. Recombination linked TRBV4-1 to TRBJ2-7; TRBD2 could be the D gene, as 6 bases match. The CDR3 reads CASSRLPGLGVSYEQYF. The DNA sequence is as follows: TGCGCCAGCAGCCGCCTCCCGGGACTGGGGGTCTCCTACGAGCAGTACTTC.